This TCR beta chain was captured by sequencing in a study of T cell responses to AZD1222 COVID-19 vaccine. In regard to this clone: The antigen remains unidentified.

The data were produced by immunoSEQ multiplex PCR, yet TCRdb's version contains in-frame clones alone and is incomplete. The sample carries roughly 130,000 clones, around 94% recorded once. Broader study findings: Nearly half of spike-specific TCRs reportedly target unmutated variant regions. Most donors were white British, females outnumbered males, and clonal diversity was possibly underestimated. Baseline testing showed seropositivity in only a handful of AZD1222 recipients. Only after the peak T cell response were repertoires sampled.

Germline V lookup: CDR1 KGHDR, CDR2 SFDVKD. The CDR3 covers 16 residues. Germline trimming cut 3 bases from V and 4 bases from J; bases unmatched to any gene: 5. Sample: peripheral blood, taken on day 0 of AZD1222 vaccination. This clonotype originated in an adult in good health. The V gene is TRBV24-1, the J gene TRBJ2-3; 11 bases match TRBD1. CDR3 amino acids: CATSDRDRGWSDTQYF. Written as DNA, the CDR3 is TGTGCCACCAGTGATCGGGACAGGGGGTGGTCAGATACGCAGTATTTT.